Following are 22 T cell receptor beta chains from one sample sequenced in a study of control samples from healthy donors and cancer patients. Some clones are missing from TCRdb's copy, which holds only in-frame ones; the method was immunoSEQ multiplex PCR. The table has 230,000 or so clones, over 90% seen once; the top ten hold about 1.6%. The specimen sequenced was blood. The receptors come from a man aged 50 to 60 in good health.

The chain carries TRBV5-1 and TRBJ2-2; D remains ambiguous. The CDR3 covers 16 residues. Looked up from germline, CDR1 is SGHRS and CDR2 is YFSETQ. V gave up 0 bases and J gave up 2 bases, with 11 bases separating them. The CDR3 protein is CASSLGAVPNTGELFF. The CDR3 region has the DNA TGCGCCAGCAGCTTGGGGGCAGTCCCTAACACCGGGGAGCTGTTTTTT.

The chain recombines TRBV10-3 with TRBJ2-3, with 9 bases aligning to TRBD1. Germline V gives CDR1 ENHRY, CDR2 SYGVKD. CDR3 length: 17 amino acids. The V and J ends lost 3 bases and 5 bases, in that order; junction bases with no gene match: 12. The CDR3 region has the DNA TGTGCCATCAGTGATATGCCCGGGACAGGGAAAGAAGATACGCAGTATTTT. This codes for CAISDMPGTGKEDTQYF.

CDR3: CASSPPRHPRAQYF. The CDR3 DNA follows: TGTGCCAGCAGTCCGCCGCGACACCCCAGGGCCCAGTACTTC. The V gene is TRBV2, the J gene TRBJ2-5, with D possibly matching TRBD1 (5 bases). The CDR3 sequence is 14 residues long. Germline V gene data show CDR1 as SNHLY and CDR2 as FYNNEI. The ends were cut back, 5 bases at V and 9 bases at J, with 19 bases in the middle.

The chain carries TRBV7-6 and TRBJ2-1; D unclear. The CDR3 consists of 13 residues. CDR1 is SGHVS and CDR2 is FNYEAQ in the germline V gene. V lost 1 base and J lost 8, with 9 bases in between. The CDR3 is CASSLETWDEQFF. As DNA, the CDR3 is TGTGCCAGCAGCTTAGAAACTTGGGATGAGCAGTTCTTC. The whole variable domain, filled in from reference TRBV7-6 and TRBJ2-1, reads GAGVSQSPRYKVTKRGQDVALRCDPISGHVSLYWYRQALGQGPEFLTYFNYEAQQDKSGLPNDRFSAERPEGSISTLTIQRTEQRDSAMYRCASSLETWDEQFFGPGTRLTVL.

This rearrangement joins TRBV5-4 to TRBJ2-3; D is unresolved. The CDR3 is 14 amino acids. Per the germline V gene, CDR1 is SGHNT and CDR2 is YYREEE (reference sequence). The V gene lost 2 bases and the J gene lost 3 bases, with 10 bases spanning the gap. The CDR3 sequence is CASSFEWGTDTQYF. CDR3 nucleotide sequence: TGTGCCAGCAGCTTCGAGTGGGGAACAGATACGCAGTATTTT.

A note on this clone: The same CDR3 also results from other DNA sequences found in this sample. The CDR3 bases are TGCGCCAGCAGCTTGGGGGACGGAAACTATGGCTACACCTTC. Its translation: CASSLGDGNYGYTF. The chain carries TRBV5-1 and TRBJ1-2, with D possibly matching TRBD1 (5 bases). The V end lost 0 bases, the J end lost 2 bases, and 8 bases lay between the germline ends. Germline V gene data show CDR1 as SGHRS and CDR2 as YFSETQ. The CDR3 loop spans 14 amino acids. Filled out from reference TRBV5-1 and TRBJ1-2, the complete variable domain reads KAGVTQTPRYLIKTRGQQVTLSCSPISGHRSVSWYQQTPGQGLQFLFEYFSETQRNKGNFPGRFSGRQFSNSRSEMNVSTLELGDSALYLCASSLGDGNYGYTFGSGTRLTVV.

The genes are TRBV5-1 and TRBJ1-1; 7 bases match TRBD1. The V segment lost 3 bases and the J segment 4 bases; nucleotides outside the gene matches: 6. The germline gives CDR1 SGHRS, CDR2 YFSETQ. The CDR3 extends over 14 amino acids. CDR3 bases: TGCGCCAGCAGCTCCGGGACAGCCTCCACTGAAGCTTTCTTT. Encoded protein: CASSSGTASTEAFF.

This clone was seen a single time. V usage is TRBV7-9 and J usage is TRBJ2-5; 10 bases agree with TRBD1. J gave up 3 bases and V 10 bases, and 5 bases lay outside the gene matches. The CDR3 is 13 amino acids. CDR1 is SEHNR and CDR2 is FQNEAQ in the germline V gene (reference sequence). The CDR3 DNA reads as TGTGCCATCCCGGACAGGGGGGAAGAGACCCAGTACTTC. Translated: CAIPDRGEETQYF.

The chain carries TRBV6-5 and TRBJ2-7; possible D gene TRBD1, 6 bases. The germline V gene encodes CDR1 MNHEY and CDR2 SVGAGI. V was cut by 8 bases and J by 7 bases, with 24 bases left in between. The CDR3 is 15 residues long. CDR3 in amino acids: CASAGTSYARGEQYF. The DNA of the CDR3 is TGTGCCAGCGCCGGGACCTCTTACGCTAGGGGGGAGCAGTACTTC.

The chain employs TRBV6-5 and TRBJ1-3; a possible D gene is TRBD1 (5 bases). In germline, CDR1 is MNHEY, CDR2 SVGAGI. Trimming took off 10 bases at V and 3 bases at J, with 16 bases between the two ends. CDR3 size: 14 residues. The CDR3: CATSGGSSGNTIYF. DNA for the CDR3: TGTGCCACTTCTGGGGGATCTAGTGGAAACACCATATATTTT.

The rearrangement links TRBV5-5 to TRBJ1-5, with TRBD1 matching over 7 bases. The trim removed 4 bases at V and 8 bases at J, leaving 15 bases unmatched. The CDR3 runs 16 residues. Germline CDR1 and CDR2: SGHKS and YYEKEE (reference sequence). The CDR3 here is CASSHLSGTAGKPQHF. The CDR3 bases are TGTGCCAGCAGCCATCTATCAGGGACAGCTGGGAAGCCCCAGCATTTT.

V is TRBV7-2 and J is TRBJ1-4, with 7 bases fitting TRBD1. The V gene end was trimmed by 0 bases and the J gene end by 7 bases; junction bases not matched to a gene: 2. Germline loops: CDR1 SGHTA, CDR2 FQGNSA. There are 14 residues in the CDR3. The CDR3 loop is CASSLATGTEKLFF. The CDR3 nucleotides are TGTGCCAGCAGCTTAGCGACAGGGACTGAAAAACTGTTTTTT.

The CDR3 sequence is CASSDPGQGAYEQYV. The CDR3 coding sequence is TGTGCCAGCAGTGATCCGGGACAGGGGGCCTACGAGCAGTACGTC. The J gene is TRBJ2-7, the V gene TRBV28, with TRBD1 matching over 11 bases. This CDR3 has 15 residues. The junction had 5 bases not matched to a gene; V was cut back by 5 bases and J by 2 bases. Germline V gene sequence: CDR1 MDHEN, CDR2 SYDVKM.

In its sample, this clone was seen once. The CDR3 reads CASSPSRGEQYF. The DNA for the CDR3 is TGTGCCAGCAGTCCTTCGAGGGGGGAGCAGTACTTC. V usage is TRBV28 and J usage is TRBJ2-7; tentatively, D is TRBD1 (6 bases). CDR1 MDHEN and CDR2 SYDVKM come from the germline V gene. The CDR3 runs 12 residues. V was shortened by 5 bases and J by 7 bases, with 12 bases between the two germline ends.

This clone was detected only once. The chain employs TRBV5-5 and TRBJ2-7, with 9 nucleotides matching TRBD1. CDR1 is SGHKS and CDR2 is YYEKEE in the germline V gene (reference sequence). The CDR3 length is 15 residues. V shed 4 bases, J shed 6 bases, and the junction held 11 bases outside the gene matches. CDR3 loop: CASSLTGTGSGEQYF. DNA for the CDR3: TGTGCCAGCAGCCTTACCGGGACAGGGTCAGGCGAGCAGTACTTC. Together with reference TRBV5-5 and TRBJ2-7, the CDR3 gives the full variable domain: DAGVTQSPTHLIKTRGQQVTLRCSPISGHKSVSWYQQVLGQGPQFIFQYYEKEERGRGNFPDRFSARQFPNYSSELNVNALLLGDSALYLCASSLTGTGSGEQYFGPGTRLTVT.

The chain links TRBV7-3 to TRBJ2-3; D is ambiguous. Trimming cost V 0 bases and J 7 bases, with 2 bases left between them. Germline V gene sequence: CDR1 SGHTA, CDR2 FQGTGA. The CDR3 sequence is 11 residues long. The CDR3 sequence: CASSLTNTQYF. The CDR3 DNA reads TGTGCCAGCAGCTTAACAAATACGCAGTATTTT.

The genes are TRBV9 and TRBJ1-1; 11 nucleotides agree with TRBD1. The CDR3 extends over 14 amino acids. Germline CDR1 and CDR2: SGDLS and YYNGEE. V lost 3 bases and J lost 5; bases outside the gene matches: 3. The CDR3 loop reads CASSGTGGSTEAFF. CDR3 DNA sequence: TGTGCCAGCAGCGGGACAGGGGGCAGTACTGAAGCTTTCTTT.

V usage is TRBV7-3 and J usage is TRBJ2-3; no clear D gene. Germline V gene lookup returns CDR1 SGHTA and CDR2 FQGTGA. The CDR3 consists of 15 residues. The V end was cut by 5 bases, the J end by 4 bases, with 16 bases between. The CDR3: CASSRALPAADTQYF. The CDR3 nucleotides are TGTGCCAGCAGCCGAGCCCTCCCCGCCGCAGATACGCAGTATTTT. The full variable domain, its missing parts supplied by reference TRBV7-3 and TRBJ2-3, is GAGVSQTPSNKVTEKGKYVELRCDPISGHTALYWYRQSLGQGPEFLIYFQGTGAADDSGLPNDRFFAVRPEGSVSTLKIQRTERGDSAVYLCASSRALPAADTQYFGPGTRLTVL.

The genes are TRBV6-6 and TRBJ1-1; tentative D call: TRBD1 (5 bases). CDR3 length: 14 residues. Per the germline V gene, CDR1 is MNHNY and CDR2 is SVGAGI (reference sequence). The V gene lost 2 bases and the J gene lost 4 bases, with 11 bases spanning the gap. The CDR3 loop reads CASSYAERGTEAFF. The CDR3 DNA follows: TGTGCCAGCAGTTACGCCGAGAGGGGCACTGAAGCTTTCTTT.

The CDR3 nucleotides are TGTGCCTGGAGGGGCGGCACTGAAGCTTTCTTT. It is translated as CAWRGGTEAFF. This chain links TRBV30 with TRBJ1-1; no firm D call. With 3 bases removed from V and 4 bases from J, the gap between germline ends came to 6 bases. This CDR3 comprises 11 residues. Germline V CDR1 and CDR2: GTSNPN, SVGIG (reference sequence).

The chain recombines TRBV6-1 with TRBJ2-2, with 7 bases fitting TRBD1. From germline, CDR1 is MNHNS and CDR2 SASEGT. CDR3 length: 16 residues. The V and J ends lost 4 bases and 4 bases, in that order; junction bases with no gene match: 9. CDR3: CASSGRGTAFTGELFF. The DNA for the CDR3 is TGTGCCAGCAGTGGACGTGGGACAGCCTTCACCGGGGAGCTGTTTTTT.

The rearrangement uses TRBV10-3 and TRBJ2-1; the D gene could be TRBD1 or TRBD2 (6 bases each). CDR1 ENHRY and CDR2 SYGVKD come from the germline V gene. The CDR3 covers 14 residues. With 4 bases removed from V and 9 bases from J, the gap between germline ends came to 16 bases. The CDR3 here is CAISAGGRTGEQFF. CDR3 coding DNA: TGTGCCATCAGTGCCGGGGGCCGTACCGGTGAGCAGTTCTTC.